Below are 6 T cell receptor beta chains sequenced from a single sample in a study of T-cell memory formation after mild COVID-19. One entry per CDR3 protein results from TCRdb running MiXCR on the 5' RACE reads. The sample yields hundreds of thousands of distinct CDR3 sequences, over 15% seen once. Source material: PBMCs or a T cell subset sorted from them (not recorded which). These receptor sequences come from a man between 18 and 29 years old who had mild COVID-19 (a few samples of this study predate the infection). Cell type and time point are not known.

The rearrangement links TRBV12-3 or TRBV12-4 to TRBJ2-2; 7 bases line up with TRBD1. This CDR3 is 16 amino acids long. V lost 7 bases and J lost 1; bases outside the gene matches: 9. CDR3 sequence: CASTRRQGWNTGELFF. Here the CDR3 DNA reads TGTGCCAGCACCCGACGACAGGGCTGGAACACCGGGGAGCTGTTTTTT.

Only a few counts were recorded for this clonotype. J is TRBJ2-1 and V is TRBV20-1; 8 nucleotides align to TRBD1. Unmatched junction bases numbered 12, after V lost 6 bases and J lost 5 bases. Looked up from germline, CDR1 is DFQATT and CDR2 is SNEGSKA (reference sequence). The CDR3 is 15 amino acids. This chain's CDR3 is CSASRTGSGHNEQFF. CDR3 in DNA: TGCAGTGCAAGCCGGACAGGGTCGGGCCACAATGAGCAGTTCTTC.

This clonotype was counted a few times. The V gene is TRBV18, the J gene TRBJ2-2; D is unclear. Germline V lookup: CDR1 KGHSH, CDR2 LQKENI. CDR3 length: 15 residues. Trimming removed 2 bases from V and 5 bases from J, with 12 bases in between. The CDR3: CASSPSPQTTGELFF. CDR3 sequence (DNA): TGTGCCAGCTCACCATCCCCCCAAACGACCGGGGAGCTGTTTTTT.

The V call is TRBV3-1, the J call TRBJ2-2; D is possibly TRBD1 (7 bases). Trimming pared 5 bases from V and 1 base from J, leaving 20 bases between. CDR3 length equals 18 residues. Germline-derived CDR1 and CDR2 are LGHDT and YNNKEL (reference sequence). Here the CDR3 reads CASSVRRRGLKNTGELFF. The DNA for the CDR3 is TGTGCCAGCAGCGTAAGACGGAGGGGGCTTAAGAACACCGGGGAGCTGTTTTTT.

This clonotype was counted between two and nine times. The chain links TRBV6-2 or TRBV6-3 to TRBJ2-3; D is ambiguous. Trimming removed 1 base at V and 2 bases at J, with 7 bases between. The CDR3 runs 14 residues. From germline, CDR1 is MNHEY and CDR2 SVGEGT. The CDR3 is CASSYYLFTDTQYF. The DNA of the CDR3 is TGTGCCAGCAGTTACTACTTATTCACAGATACGCAGTATTTT.

This clonotype was seen a handful of times. This chain uses TRBV5-6 with TRBJ1-2, with D unclear. Germline CDR1 reads SGHDT; CDR2 reads YYEEEE. The CDR3 spans 14 residues. The V end lost 0 bases, the J end lost 0 bases, and 6 bases lay between the germline ends. CDR3 in DNA: TGTGCCAGCAGCTTGGTGGGAGCTAACTATGGCTACACCTTC. This sequence encodes CASSLVGANYGYTF.